This TCR beta chain originates from a study of blood T cell repertoires in COVID-19. About the study: Acute-phase and convalescent COVID-19 samples originated in the United States, Italy and Spain. PBMCs, B-cell-depleted T cells, or T cells provided the cDNA or gDNA that made up the material.

How the authors handled the data: Scientists estimated how many nucleated cells there were by amplifying reference gene primers. Some clones are missing from TCRdb's copy, which holds only in-frame ones; the method was immunoSEQ multiplex PCR. For V, J and clone size, that table is used; D and trimming come from the DNA. The sample includes 45,000 to 55,000 clones, around 86% seen only once; the top ten take 6.5% to 8%. Germline V gene data show CDR1 as MNHEY and CDR2 as SVGAGI. The CDR3 spans 14 residues. The ends were cut back, 0 bases at V and 6 bases at J, with 11 bases in the middle. This chain connects TRBV6-5 to TRBJ1-2; D uncertain. The sequenced material came from peripheral blood. The origin of this receptor is a man between 45 and 60 years old with active COVID-19. The DNA of the CDR3 is TGTGCCAGCAGTTACTCGCAGTCCCTTGATGGCTACACCTTC. It encodes CASSYSQSLDGYTF.